This entry features one T cell receptor (beta chain) sequence. As yet, its antigen is unknown. This sample was taken from a study of graft-versus-host responses after intestinal transplantation. Study as a whole: Recipients received multivisceral, liver-intestinal, or isolated intestinal transplants.

Some clones are missing from TCRdb's copy, which holds only in-frame ones; the method was immunoSEQ multiplex PCR. The data contain around 95,000 clones, 87% of them singletons. Germline V CDR1 and CDR2: KGHSH, LQKENI. This CDR3 contains 16 residues. V was pared by 2 bases and J by 7 bases, with 15 bases between. The receptor was isolated from a human donor who was the organ donor for an intestinal transplant. The sample here was unstimulated CD4+ T cells sorted from spleen or lymph node cells, taken before transplant. The gene calls are TRBV18 and TRBJ1-6; D is ambiguous. CDR3 nucleotide sequence: TGTGCCAGCTCACCATACCTGCCAGATACAAATTCACCCCTCCACTTT. Translating it yields CASSPYLPDTNSPLHF.